This T cell receptor beta chain was found in a study of T-cell reconstitution after alpha-beta-depleted transplantation in children. Study-wide results and caveats: About two months after transplant, alpha-beta T cells reportedly came from several hundred expanded graft clones. After one year, T-cell counts and TCRbeta diversity mostly came from new T cells.

With respect to this clonotype: Its antigen is still unknown.

The CDR3 consists of 13 residues. The V end was cut by 2 bases, the J end by 7 bases, with 11 bases between. Construction of the TCRbeta library involved unique molecular identifiers. One entry per CDR3 protein results from TCRdb running MiXCR on the PCR reads. The sample shows about a million distinct CDR3 sequences, 25% to 30% of them seen only once. The origin of this receptor is a boy younger than two who had a stem cell transplant for SCID, so the T cells may come from the graft donor. This sample comprised PBMCs, mostly from graft donor cells, obtained 360 days after TCRalphabeta/CD19-depleted stem cell transplant. The chain carries TRBV12-3 or TRBV12-4 and TRBJ2-5; TRBD1 is a possible D gene (5 bases). CDR3 coding DNA: TGTGCCAGCAGTTTAAGCAGGGTCGGGACCCAGTACTTC. Its protein product is CASSLSRVGTQYF.